Given below is one TCR beta chain in context. Its antigen is still unknown. CD4+ T cells from unexposed donors were obtained before the COVID-19 pandemic (2011-2018). CD4+ T cells were isolated from the cells after less than 13 days of culture. The method was immunoSEQ multiplex PCR; TCRdb's version includes in-frame clones alone and lacks a portion of them. The table shows about 17,000 clones, with roughly 87% occurring only once. The record originates from a study of CD4 T cells in relation to SARS-CoV-2 and coronaviruses. Study-wide background: No peptide or an HIV-1 Nef peptide pool served as negative control.

This CDR3 spans 16 amino acids. V lost 2 bases, J lost 4 bases, and 6 bases stayed unmatched. Per germline, CDR1 LGHNA and CDR2 YSLEER. What was sequenced was CD4+ T cells from PBMCs, cultured in vitro. J is TRBJ2-1 and V is TRBV4-3; 9 nucleotides align to TRBD2. The receptor was isolated from a human donor in good health. CDR3 DNA sequence: TGCGCCAGCAGCCAACGAGGTCTAGCGGGGTACAATGAGCAGTTCTTC. This codes for CASSQRGLAGYNEQFF.